The clone carrying this T cell receptor beta chain was counted between two and nine times. This record belongs to a study of blood T cell repertoires in COVID-19. Looking at the study overall: The United States, Italy and Spain supplied acute and convalescent COVID-19 samples. Sources were T cells, B-cell-depleted T cells, or PBMCs; the material itself was cDNA or gDNA.

The CDR3 totals 16 residues. The V and J ends lost 2 bases and 5 bases respectively, with 19 bases between them. Germline assignment: CDR1 SGHNT and CDR2 YYREEE (reference sequence). In the study's own analysis: Counts of nucleated cells, estimated from reference gene primer amplification, were obtained. Here immunoSEQ multiplex PCR was the method, and the copy in TCRdb shows in-frame clones only, minus some. That table supplies the V and J calls and clone size; D and trimming were determined from the DNA. The repertoire has about 400,000 clones, about 90% of them found once; the top ten carry 0.95% to 1.5%.

The chain uses TRBV5-4 and TRBJ2-5; D is possibly TRBD1 (5 bases). Sequenced input: peripheral blood. The sequence was collected from a man in his forties with acute or convalescent COVID-19. CDR3 residues: CASSFVGSGQQETQYF. DNA for the CDR3: TGTGCCAGCAGCTTCGTTGGGTCAGGGCAGCAGGAGACCCAGTACTTC.